This note documents a single TCR beta chain sequence. These data are taken from a study of blood T cell repertoires in COVID-19. Profiling relied on immunoSEQ multiplex PCR, and the TCRdb table lists in-frame clones only, not all of them. The sample records a few hundred thousand clones, over 75% being singletons. The V gene's germline CDR1 is SGHVS and CDR2 FQNEAQ. The CDR3 is 18 residues long. V trimming: 2 bases; J trimming: 5 bases; junction bases outside the gene matches: 11. The sequenced material came from peripheral blood. This sequence was found in a woman in her seventies with acute or convalescent COVID-19. This rearrangement joins TRBV7-8 to TRBJ2-3, with 12 positions matching TRBD2. This CDR3 reads CASSLRASGGALGDTQYF. For the CDR3, the DNA is TGTGCCAGCAGCTTAAGGGCTAGCGGGGGGGCCCTTGGAGATACGCAGTATTTT.